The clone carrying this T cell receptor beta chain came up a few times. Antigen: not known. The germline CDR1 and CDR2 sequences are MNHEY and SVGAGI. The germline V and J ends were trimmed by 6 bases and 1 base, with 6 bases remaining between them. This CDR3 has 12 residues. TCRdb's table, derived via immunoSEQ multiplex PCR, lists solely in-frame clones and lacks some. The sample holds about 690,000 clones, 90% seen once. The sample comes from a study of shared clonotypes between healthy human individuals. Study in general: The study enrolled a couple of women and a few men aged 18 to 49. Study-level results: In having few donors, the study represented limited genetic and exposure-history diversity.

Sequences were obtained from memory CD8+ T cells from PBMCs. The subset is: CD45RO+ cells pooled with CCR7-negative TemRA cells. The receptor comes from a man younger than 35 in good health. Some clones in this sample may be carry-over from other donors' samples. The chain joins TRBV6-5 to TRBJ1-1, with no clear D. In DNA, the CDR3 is TGTGCCAGCAGAAGTTGGAACACTGAAGCTTTCTTT. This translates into CASRSWNTEAFF.